This TCR beta chain was documented in a study of T cell repertoires in cytomegalovirus infection. Study information: Both recently identified HLA-C-restricted and well-studied HLA-B-restricted CMV epitopes were used in the study. It was the public TCR beta signatures that indicated both CMV infection and matching HLA type. Study outcomes and limitations: The study identified carriers of CMV plus the relevant HLA from cumulative public TCR beta family frequency. The response measured ex vivo was dominated by TCR beta clonotypes (HLA-C-restricted and CMV-specific).

TCRdb called the reads again in MiXCR, with one record for every CDR3 protein. The data contain a few hundred thousand distinct CDR3 sequences, roughly 42% of them singletons. A note on this clonotype: The antigen is unknown.

CDR1 KGHSH and CDR2 LQKENI come from the germline V gene. With 1 base removed from V and 6 bases from J, the gap between germline ends came to 9 bases. This CDR3 region has 13 residues. The chain joins TRBV18 to TRBJ1-2; D is undetermined. This receptor was obtained from a human donor in good health (CMV status not recorded). Some clones in this sample may be carry-over from other donors' samples. Sequencing was performed on cultured PBMCs, taken from culture after CMV antigen stimulation. For the CDR3, the DNA is TGTGCCAGCTCACCACGAATCTCGGATGGCTACACCTTC. Protein: CASSPRISDGYTF. Based on the CDR3 plus reference TRBV18 and TRBJ1-2, the full variable domain is NAGVMQNPRHLVRRRGQEARLRCSPMKGHSHVYWYRQLPEEGLKFMVYLQKENIIDESGMPKERFSAEFPKEGPSILRIQQVVRGDSAAYFCASSPRISDGYTFGSGTRLTVV.